Sequencing of this T cell receptor beta chain was carried out in a study of blood T cells in healthy people across ages. The second PCR ran roughly 7 to 11 cycles with a sample-barcoded 5' primer and J-beta primers. TCRdb processed the 5' RACE reads anew with MiXCR; each CDR3 protein has one entry. The data show 1.5 million to 2 million distinct CDR3 sequences, with about 30% seen just once and 7.7% held by the top ten. Each donor had roughly 10 milliliters of peripheral blood drawn. Per-sample yields of isolated PBMCs were at least 6 million. Germline values: CDR1 SGHTA, CDR2 FQGNSA. V gave up 5 bases and J gave up 1 base, with 12 bases separating them. This CDR3 comprises 14 residues.

The genes are TRBV7-2 and TRBJ2-7; D may correspond to TRBD1 or TRBD2 (5 bases each). The material sequenced was blood. The clonotype comes from a woman aged 25 to 39 in good health. DNA of the CDR3: TGTGCCAGCAGCCTTCCCTGGGGGTCCTACGAGCAGTACTTC. This codes for CASSLPWGSYEQYF.